Included here is one T cell receptor (beta chain) sequence, with context. This sample is part of a study of T cell responses to AZD1222 COVID-19 vaccine. CDR3 length: 16 residues. The ends lost 4 bases at V and 0 bases at J; junction bases unmatched: 6. Germline CDR1 reads PRHDT; CDR2 reads FYEKMQ (reference sequence). The method was immunoSEQ multiplex PCR; TCRdb's version includes in-frame clones alone and lacks a portion of them. The data hold roughly 150,000 clones, with approximately 90% observed a single time. The chain links TRBV13 to TRBJ2-3; 8 positions match TRBD2. This specimen was peripheral blood, taken after recovery from COVID-19. The TCR originated in an adult who had recovered from COVID-19. The chain's CDR3 is CASSWRLASSTDTQYF. DNA for the CDR3: TGTGCCAGCAGCTGGAGACTAGCGTCTAGCACAGATACGCAGTATTTT.